This entry lists 5 T cell receptor beta chains sequenced from one sample in a study of tumor-infiltrating lymphocytes in primary liver carcinoma. The researchers obtained blood RNA from unsorted whole blood and also extracted germline DNA. Production of TCR beta cDNA used 400 to 650 ng total RNA together with a constant-region primer. Investigators got TCR beta libraries out of three nested multiplex PCR rounds, done with slightly modified ARM-PCR. In the first two PCR rounds, TRBV1-TRBV30 forward primers were paired with a C-beta reverse primer, and each round lasted around 10 cycles. TCRdb fed the multiplex PCR reads into MiXCR, producing one record per CDR3 protein. The sample consists of fewer than 350,000 distinct CDR3 sequences, less than 70% of them appearing once. The sample taken for sequencing was peripheral blood. Source of these receptors: a man in his forties with primary liver carcinoma and hepatitis B virus infection.

This clonotype was seen repeatedly, ten times or more. The J gene is TRBJ2-1, the V gene TRBV6-6, with TRBD2 identical over 11 bases. This CDR3 is 16 amino acids long. Germline-derived CDR1 and CDR2 are MNHNY and SVGAGI (reference sequence). The ends lost 2 bases at V and 5 bases at J; junction bases unmatched: 5. This CDR3 is CASSYGLAGGDNEQFF. The CDR3 coding sequence is TGTGCCAGCAGTTACGGGCTAGCGGGAGGCGACAATGAGCAGTTCTTC.

The V gene is TRBV5-1, the J gene TRBJ2-7, with TRBD1 matching 9 bases. V shed 4 bases and J 4 bases; nucleotides not matched to a gene: 6. The CDR3 has 14 amino acids. CDR1 is SGHRS, CDR2 YFSETQ, per germline. CDR3 sequence (DNA): TGCGCCAGCAGCCCGGGACAGGGTTTATACGAGCAGTACTTC. As protein: CASSPGQGLYEQYF.

V is TRBV27 and J is TRBJ1-6, with D unclear. The CDR3 consists of 12 residues. Per germline, CDR1 MNHEY and CDR2 SMNVEV (reference sequence). The V gene lost 3 bases and the J gene lost 11 bases, with 8 bases spanning the gap. CDR3 sequence reads: CASSFSGAPLHF. For the CDR3, the DNA is TGTGCCAGCAGTTTTTCAGGAGCACCCCTCCACTTT.

Points on this clonotype: A read error is likely, as this CDR3 ends without the conserved phenylalanine or tryptophan. This sequence joins TRBV6-5 and TRBJ1-4; 8 nucleotides align to TRBD1. Looked up from germline, CDR1 is MNHEY and CDR2 is SVGAGI. This CDR3 spans 15 amino acids. V was clipped by 2 bases and J by 8 bases; unmatched bases: 7. CDR3 nucleotide sequence: TGTGCCAGCAGTTACCGGACAGGGATCGGGGAAAAACTGTTTTCT. The encoded protein is CASSYRTGIGEKLFS.

The rearrangement links TRBV4-1 to TRBJ1-2; D is undetermined. The CDR3 runs 15 residues. The germline gives CDR1 MGHRA, CDR2 YSYEKL. With 4 bases removed from V and 2 bases from J, the gap between germline ends came to 14 bases. CDR3: CASSPSTGLNYGYTF. For the CDR3, the DNA is TGCGCCAGCAGCCCGTCCACTGGACTCAACTATGGCTACACCTTC.